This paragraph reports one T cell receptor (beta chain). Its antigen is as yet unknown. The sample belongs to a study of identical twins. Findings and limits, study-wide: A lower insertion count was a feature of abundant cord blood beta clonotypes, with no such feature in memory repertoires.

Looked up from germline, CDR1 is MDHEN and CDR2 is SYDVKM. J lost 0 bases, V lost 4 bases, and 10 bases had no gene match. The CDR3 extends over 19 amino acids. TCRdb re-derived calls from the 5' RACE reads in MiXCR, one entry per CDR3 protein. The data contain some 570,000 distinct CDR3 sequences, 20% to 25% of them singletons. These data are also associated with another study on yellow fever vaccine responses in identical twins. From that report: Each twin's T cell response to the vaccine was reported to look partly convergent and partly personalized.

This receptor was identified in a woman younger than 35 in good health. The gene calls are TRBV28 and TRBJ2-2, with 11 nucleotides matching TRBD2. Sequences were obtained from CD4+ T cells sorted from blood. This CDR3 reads CASSWTPGLADPNTGELFF. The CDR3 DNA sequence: TGTGCCAGCAGTTGGACCCCGGGACTAGCGGACCCGAACACCGGGGAGCTGTTTTTT.